The present T cell receptor (beta chain) was sequenced within a study of T cells in Graves' hyperthyroidism and ophthalmopathy. The study's findings and limits: Ophthalmopathy could be told apart from stable hyperthyroidism with a 13 V-J model.

Diagnostic assessment was based on clinical symptoms, serum thyroxine and TRAb, thyroid ultrasound and orbital computed tomography. About this clonotype: The target antigen is unknown.

Germline V gene lookup returns CDR1 DFQATT and CDR2 SNEGSKA (reference sequence). V gave up 6 bases and J gave up 7 bases; unmatched junction bases: 6. CDR3 length: 12 residues. Amplification yielded TCR beta CDR3 regions, with RNA transcripts as the source. The HTBI primer set served for first-round RT-PCR of the TCR CDR3. TCRdb re-called the multiplex PCR reads through MiXCR, storing one row per CDR3 protein. This sample carries 650,000 to 800,000 distinct CDR3 sequences, 45% of them seen once, and the ten largest clones take roughly 7.2%. J is TRBJ1-5 and V is TRBV20-1; 7 positions match TRBD1. Source material: peripheral blood or thyroid tissue (not recorded which). The TCR sequence derives from an adult man with Graves' disease, either hyperthyroidism or ophthalmopathy (not recorded which). The CDR3 nucleotides are TGCAGTGCAATGACAGGGTGGCAGCCCCAGCATTTT. It specifies CSAMTGWQPQHF.